This T cell receptor beta chain was sequenced in a study of cytomegalovirus exposure and HLA in healthy donors (dated by TCRdb to about 2017). Describing the broader study: According to an earlier analysis of 587 of the donors, 200 million or so T cells yielded roughly 100 million unique TCR beta sequences and approximately 300 Gb of sequence data. Approximately 310 gigabases of sequencing data and tens of millions of unique TCR sequences were included in an early release covering over 600 HLA-typed donors. Of the roughly 400 genotyped donors, less than 90% were placed in the genetic ancestry cluster associated with self-reported Caucasian donors. The study aimed to test whether cataloging public T cell receptors could reveal signatures of past pathogen exposure. The study used immunosequencing to profile the T cell repertoires of approximately 650 subjects and linked those repertoires to cytomegalovirus serostatus. Along with the approximately 620-subject first cohort, a separate validation cohort of some 130 different subjects was used. High-throughput TCR immunosequencing, statistical association of individual TCRs with disease status, and machine learning were combined to predict cytomegalovirus infection status. In a later analysis, previously published TCR beta repertoires from 670 or so donors were re-analyzed and high-resolution HLA genotyping was added so that TCR occurrence patterns could be studied. The later analysis used no new phenotypic data to find candidate immune exposures, relying instead on TCR beta sequences and their occurrence across donors. An earlier analysis of 587 of the donors used high-throughput TCR beta sequencing to judge whether each TCR beta V gene segment behaved as functional or pseudogenic. Donor age, sex, ethnicity and CMV serostatus were collected together with the repertoire data. A later genetic analysis used genome-wide SNP genotypes for about 65% of the 666 donors, treating that subset as a discovery cohort. Every discovery cohort repertoire had been produced on one sequencing platform. Both class I and class II loci were covered by HLA typing, at four-digit resolution. The number of typed donors differed by locus: about 620-630 for A, B, C, DRB1 and DQB1; 500 to 550 for DQA1; some 610 for DPA1; and 400 to 480 for DPB1. Five DR-DQ haplotypes were treated as single units for association and clustering because of strong linkage in the cohort. Among some 400 genotyped donors of the cohort, an average of around 250,000 unique TCR beta nucleotide sequences was sequenced per donor, of which about 18% were non-productive.

This clone was seen only a few times. Its antigen is currently not known. Base qualities are not provided; no much larger clone lies one nucleotide away. The full study reports these points: An earlier analysis of around 540 of the donors showed that most TCR beta V segments appeared in productive rearrangements either about 90% or about 30% of the time, which broadly matched IMGT annotations. A cluster of highly shared sequence variants was judged likely to represent a technical artifact of the sequencing pipeline. When HLA alleles, especially DR and DQ, strongly co-occurred, TCR associations were difficult to assign to individual alleles. Most TCR sequences were seen in very few donors, while some public TCRs were found in many individuals. A further reported finding was that TCR beta sequences accurately predicted the HLA-A and HLA-B alleles for most subjects in the first cohort. It was suggested by the authors that the approach could potentially be generalized to other disease states and immunological phenotypes. In a later analysis, several top co-occurrence clusters were reported to appear linked to parvovirus B19, influenza, CMV and Epstein-Barr virus. Roughly uniform sequencing depth across donors was assumed in presence/absence analyses, although this assumption may not hold. Three of the identified cytomegalovirus-associated TCR beta chains were confirmed in vitro to be specific for cytomegalovirus antigens. The 87-base-pair reads could not distinguish some IMGT-functional V segments, including TRBV6-2 and TRBV6-3, so those segments were excluded. Only TCR beta chains were sequenced in this cohort, and the absence of alpha or paired-chain data limited detectable features. Because HLA typing was missing for some donors at each locus, association tests included only the typed subset. V-gene and J-gene trimming of TCR beta chains was associated with a missense DCLRE1C variant in a later genetic analysis, and the association was replicated in an independent cohort. Because counts were too low, roughly 18 rarely observed V segments, including chromosome 9 orphons, were left out of the earlier analysis of 500 to 650 of the donors. A later analysis found that most CMV-associated TCR beta chains appeared HLA-restricted, with HLA associations seemingly driven largely by CMV exposure. Correlated functional status among segregating V segments might be attributable to linkage disequilibrium, but an unknown experimental factor could not be ruled out. CMV serostatus was the only immune exposure information available for the cohort. Compared with equally common non-associated chains, HLA-associated TCR beta chains in a later analysis were more clonally expanded and had lower generation probabilities. In a later analysis, TCR association rates were found to vary across HLA loci, with the most associated TCRs seen for DRB1 alleles and the fewest for HLA-C alleles. At a false discovery rate of 0.05, a later analysis linked under 20,000 TCR beta sequences to specific HLA alleles. In a later genetic analysis, fewer N-insertions in productive TCRs were reported among donors in an Asian-associated ancestry cluster than the roughly 710-donor mean. In both the original and validation cohorts, the classifier was reported to diagnose cytomegalovirus status with high specificity and sensitivity. The study listed 164 TCR beta chains as associated with cytomegalovirus.

Library construction relied on the immunoSEQ multiplex PCR assay. The multiplex PCR relied on a mix of 60 forward primers for TCR Vbeta segments and 13 reverse primers for TCR Jbeta segments. Amplification of the CDR3 region of rearranged TCR beta genes was performed with a multiplex PCR assay on genomic DNA. Amplified TCR beta libraries were sequenced as 87-base-pair reads on the Illumina HiSeq System. The published analysis was carried out like this. A later analysis tallied around 82 million unique TCR beta chains across the 666 repertoires, and approximately 12 million of those chains were shared by two or more donors. Raw reads were error-corrected and collapsed into unique sequences with a nearest-neighbor algorithm that merged closely related sequences to remove PCR and sequencing errors. To assign V, D and J gene segments, CDR3 sequences were aligned to IMGT reference sequences. For a sequence to be retained, a match of at least six nucleotides was required to both a V gene segment and a J gene segment. Rearrangements were classified as productive when the CDR3 lacked stop codons and remained in frame with V and J, and all other rearrangements were classified as non-productive. CDR3 was defined according to IMGT convention as the region running from the second conserved V-encoded cysteine to the conserved J-encoded phenylalanine. Sequences without an unambiguous match to a single V gene segment were excluded from the earlier analysis of about 630 of the donors. In an earlier analysis of approximately 560 of the donors, a V segment was called functional when productive rearrangements were above 56.7%, and segregating when the standard deviation between donors exceeded 5%. To diagnose cytomegalovirus status from the catalog of TCR beta chain sequences, a statistical classification framework was built. In a later analysis, V and J genes were assigned by comparing TCR nucleotide sequences against IMGT/GENE-DB human TR gene sequences. A later analysis assigned CDR3 sequences and most-parsimonious VDJ recombination scenarios with the TCRdist pipeline. In a later analysis, each TCR beta chain was defined by its CDR3 amino acid sequence together with its V-gene family, and reads without a unique V-gene family were excluded. To address suspected cross-contamination and a sequencing artifact, a later analysis removed 550 to 750 highly shared, low-generation-probability nucleotide sequences. For each public chain, a later analysis derived a clonal expansion index from normalized ranks of inferred template counts within each repertoire. Generation probabilities in a later analysis came from a VDJ recombination model fitted to out-of-frame rearrangements, and those results were checked against IGoR. In a later analysis, TCR-TCR, TCR-HLA and TCR-CMV co-occurrence was scored with hypergeometric tests, and a repertoire-size bias correction was applied to TCR pairs. In a later analysis, false discovery rates were estimated by permuting HLA or CMV assignments 20 times. In a later analysis, co-occurring TCRs were grouped using DBSCAN, and TCRdist sequence similarity was added for clustering within HLA-allele-positive subsets. Repertoires with fewer than 30,000 or more than 120,000 public chains, plus five repertoires with anomalous nucleotide sharing, were excluded from co-occurrence clustering. The clones in this table, taken by TCRdb from immuneACCESS, are in-frame only. Not every clone is retained; where verified, under half of the shortfall comes from an unresolved V gene, and the cause of the rest is unknown. That table furnishes V, J and clone size, whereas the DNA furnished D and trimming. Counted in this sample were around 32,000 clones; 35% to 55% of them appeared once. Roughly 2% of the sample goes to the ten largest clones.

Trimming removed 6 bases from V and 7 bases from J, leaving 21 bases between the germline ends. From cysteine to phenylalanine, the CDR3 is 15 amino acids long. Only the CDR3 region is kept as DNA, spanning 45 bases read in frame from base 1. According to the germline V gene, CDR1 reads KGHSH and CDR2 reads LQKENI. The cohort was made up of approximately 670 healthy bone marrow donors. Cohort members were all nominally healthy when sampled, although unrecorded immune exposures were likely present. The donor was CMV seronegative and was included in the group of about 350 seronegative cohort members. A peripheral blood sample was collected from each donor, and TCR beta sequencing was performed on peripheral blood mononuclear cells. Genomic DNA was extracted from the blood cell samples with the Qiagen DNeasy Blood Extraction Kit.

Sequences were obtained from PBMCs. Rearrangement joined TRBV18 to TRBJ1-2; the D segment could be TRBD1, given 6 matching bases. The clonotype originates from a woman aged 45-60 years in good health and CMV-seronegative. The CDR3 region reads CASSPGGRQDGGYTF. The sequenced DNA is TGTGCCAGCTCGCCTGGGGGACGACAGGATGGTGGCTACACCTTC.